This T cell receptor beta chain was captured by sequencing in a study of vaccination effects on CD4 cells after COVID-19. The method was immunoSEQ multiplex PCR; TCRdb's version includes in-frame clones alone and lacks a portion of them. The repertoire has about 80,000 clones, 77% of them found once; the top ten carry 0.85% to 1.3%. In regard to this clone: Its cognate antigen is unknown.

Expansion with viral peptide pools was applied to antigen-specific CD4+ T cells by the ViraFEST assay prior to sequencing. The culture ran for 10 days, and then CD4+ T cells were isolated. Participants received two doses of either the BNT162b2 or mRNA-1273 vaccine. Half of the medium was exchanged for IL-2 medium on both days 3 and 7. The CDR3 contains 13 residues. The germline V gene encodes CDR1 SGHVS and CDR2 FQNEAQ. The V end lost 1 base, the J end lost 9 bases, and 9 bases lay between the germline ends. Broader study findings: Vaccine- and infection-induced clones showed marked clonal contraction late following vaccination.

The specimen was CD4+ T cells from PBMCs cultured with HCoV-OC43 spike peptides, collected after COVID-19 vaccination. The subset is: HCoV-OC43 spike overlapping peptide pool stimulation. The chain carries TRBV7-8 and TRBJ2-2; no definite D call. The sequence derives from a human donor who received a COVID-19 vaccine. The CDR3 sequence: CASSLVLPRELFF. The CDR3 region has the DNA TGTGCCAGCAGCTTAGTCCTCCCCAGGGAGCTGTTTTTT.